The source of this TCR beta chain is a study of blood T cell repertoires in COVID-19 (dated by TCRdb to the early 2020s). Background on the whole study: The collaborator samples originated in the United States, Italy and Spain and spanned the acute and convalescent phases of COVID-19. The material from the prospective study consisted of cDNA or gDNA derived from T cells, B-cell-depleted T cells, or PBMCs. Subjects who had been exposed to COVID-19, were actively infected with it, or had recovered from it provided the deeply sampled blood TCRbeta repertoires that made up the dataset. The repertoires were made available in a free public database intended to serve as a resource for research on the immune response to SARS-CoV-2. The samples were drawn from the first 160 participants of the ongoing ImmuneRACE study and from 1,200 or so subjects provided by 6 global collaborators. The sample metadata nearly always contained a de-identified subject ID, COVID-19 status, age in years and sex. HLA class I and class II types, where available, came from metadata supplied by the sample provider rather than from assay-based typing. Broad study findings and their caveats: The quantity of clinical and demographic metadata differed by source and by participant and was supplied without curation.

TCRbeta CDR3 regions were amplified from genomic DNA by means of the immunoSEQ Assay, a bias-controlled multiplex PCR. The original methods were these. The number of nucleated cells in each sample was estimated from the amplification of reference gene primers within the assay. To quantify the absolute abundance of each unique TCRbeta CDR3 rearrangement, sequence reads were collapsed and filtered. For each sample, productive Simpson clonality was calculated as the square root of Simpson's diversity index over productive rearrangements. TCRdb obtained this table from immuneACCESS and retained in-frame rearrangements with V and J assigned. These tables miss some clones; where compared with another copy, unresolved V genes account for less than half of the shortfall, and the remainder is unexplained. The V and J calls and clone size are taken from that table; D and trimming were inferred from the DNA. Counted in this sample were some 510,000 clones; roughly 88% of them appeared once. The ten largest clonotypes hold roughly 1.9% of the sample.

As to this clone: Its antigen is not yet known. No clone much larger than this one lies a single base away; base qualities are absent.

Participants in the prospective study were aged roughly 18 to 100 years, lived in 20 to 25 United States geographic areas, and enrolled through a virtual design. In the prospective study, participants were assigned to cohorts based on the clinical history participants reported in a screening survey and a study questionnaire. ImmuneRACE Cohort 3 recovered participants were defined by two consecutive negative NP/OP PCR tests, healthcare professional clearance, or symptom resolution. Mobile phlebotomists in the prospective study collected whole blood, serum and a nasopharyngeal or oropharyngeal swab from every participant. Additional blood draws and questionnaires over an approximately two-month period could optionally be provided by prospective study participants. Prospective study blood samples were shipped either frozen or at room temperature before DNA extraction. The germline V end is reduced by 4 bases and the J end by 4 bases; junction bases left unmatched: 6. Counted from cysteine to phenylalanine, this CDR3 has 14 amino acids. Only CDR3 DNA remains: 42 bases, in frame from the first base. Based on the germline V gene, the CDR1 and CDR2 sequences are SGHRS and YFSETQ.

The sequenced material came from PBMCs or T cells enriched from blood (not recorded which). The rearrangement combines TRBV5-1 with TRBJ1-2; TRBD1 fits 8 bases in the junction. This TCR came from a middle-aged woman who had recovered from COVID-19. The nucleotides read TGCGCCAGCAGCCCCCAGGGGGCGAGCTATGGCTACACCTTC. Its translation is CASSPQGASYGYTF.